These 10 T cell receptor beta chains originate from one sample sequenced in a study of somatic mutations in cytotoxic T cells in rheumatoid arthritis. Some clones are missing from TCRdb's copy, which holds only in-frame ones; the method was immunoSEQ multiplex PCR. Of around 6,000 clones listed, approximately 77% are singletons. The sample consisted of CD8+ T cells sorted from blood, taken at a follow-up visit. These receptors all stem from a woman aged 70-85 years with rheumatoid arthritis.

This clone showed up just a few times. The J gene is TRBJ2-7, the V gene TRBV5-1; 7 bases agree with TRBD1. The CDR3 sequence is 13 residues long. Germline V CDR1 and CDR2: SGHRS, YFSETQ. V shed 2 bases, J shed 2 bases, and the junction held 1 base outside the gene matches. The CDR3 region is CASSFGQAYEQYF. CDR3 DNA sequence: TGCGCCAGCAGCTTCGGACAGGCCTACGAGCAGTACTTC.

The V and J genes are TRBV6-5 and TRBJ1-4, with D uncertain. V gave up 6 bases and J gave up 6 bases, with 14 bases separating them. The germline V gene has CDR1 MNHEY and CDR2 SVGAGI. This CDR3 is 14 amino acids long. CDR3 sequence: CASRSGLLDEKLFF. DNA for the CDR3: TGTGCCAGCAGATCCGGGCTTCTGGATGAAAAACTGTTTTTT.

V gene TRBV2 combines with J gene TRBJ2-3; D is perhaps TRBD1 or TRBD2 (6 bases each). V was pared by 8 bases and J by 5 bases, with 8 bases between. The CDR3 totals 11 residues. The germline V gene encodes CDR1 SNHLY and CDR2 FYNNEI. The CDR3 DNA is TGTGCCAGCGAGGGGGGAGATACGCAGTATTTT. This sequence encodes CASEGGDTQYF.

The chain recombines TRBV15 with TRBJ1-5; possible D gene TRBD1, 5 bases. CDR1 and CDR2 (germline): LNHNV, YYDKDF (reference sequence). The ends were cut back, 0 bases at V and 7 bases at J, with 13 bases in the middle. The CDR3 spans 15 residues. As DNA, the CDR3 is TGTGCCACCAGCAGAGATCGAGGGGCCGGGCAGCCCCAGCATTTT. This codes for CATSRDRGAGQPQHF.

This rearrangement joins TRBV15 to TRBJ1-4; 9 bases fit TRBD1. Per germline, CDR1 LNHNV and CDR2 YYDKDF (reference sequence). V lost 2 bases and J lost 7; bases outside the gene matches: 8. The CDR3 is made up of 16 amino acids. The CDR3 coding sequence is TGTGCCACCAGCAGATCCGAGGGGACAGGGCCTGAAAAACTGTTTTTT. This gives the protein CATSRSEGTGPEKLFF.

The chain is built from TRBV2 and TRBJ2-1; D gene unclear. Trimming took off 4 bases at V and 4 bases at J, with 8 bases between the two ends. The CDR3 sequence is 13 residues long. CDR1 SNHLY and CDR2 FYNNEI come from the germline V gene. In DNA, the CDR3 is TGTGCCAGCAGTGGCGAACGGTACAATGAGCAGTTCTTC. Its translation: CASSGERYNEQFF.

The V and J genes are TRBV5-6 and TRBJ1-5, with a possible D match to TRBD1 (6 bases). CDR1 and CDR2 (germline): SGHDT, YYEEEE. Trimming removed 1 base from V and 5 bases from J, with 13 bases in between. The CDR3 length is 15 residues. The CDR3 is CASSLQTGLYQPQHF. The CDR3 bases are TGTGCCAGCAGCTTGCAAACAGGGTTATATCAGCCCCAGCATTTT.

The chain links TRBV4-1 to TRBJ2-6, with D maybe TRBD1 (5 bases). The CDR3 contains 17 residues. From germline, CDR1 is MGHRA and CDR2 YSYEKL. The V end was cut by 4 bases, the J end by 2 bases, with 15 bases between. In nucleotides, the CDR3 is TGCGCCAGCAGCCTTGACAGTGTGATTCCTGGGGCCAACGTCCTGACTTTC. As protein: CASSLDSVIPGANVLTF.

CDR3 residues: CASSWVADTEAFF. The DNA of the CDR3 is TGTGCCAGTAGTTGGGTTGCCGACACTGAAGCTTTCTTT. This chain joins TRBV19 and TRBJ1-1; D unresolved. The length of the CDR3 is 13 residues. Germline CDR1 reads LNHDA; CDR2 reads SQIVND (reference sequence). V gave up 5 bases and J gave up 3 bases, with 10 bases separating them.

The CDR3 sequence is CASSRGGSYEQYF. CDR3 DNA sequence: TGTGCCAGTAGTAGGGGAGGCTCCTACGAGCAGTACTTC. The rearrangement joins TRBV19 to TRBJ2-7, with D possibly TRBD2 on 6 matching bases. Germline V gene data show CDR1 as LNHDA and CDR2 as SQIVND (reference sequence). CDR3 length: 13 amino acids. V lost 4 bases and J lost 0, with 7 bases in between.